This TCR beta chain was sequenced for a study of shared clonotypes between healthy human individuals (dated by TCRdb to 2018 to 2021). Broadly, across the study: A few men and two women, aged 18 to 49 years, made up the cohort. Different laboratories and diverse techniques were used to prepare libraries and sequence TCR repertoires, to increase sequencing depth and limit assay-specific biases. For each donor, CD4 naive and CD4 memory were each run on three plates, CD8 naive on two plates, and CD8 memory on one plate. To estimate repertoire size and how much clonotypes are shared between individuals, the study performed deep sequencing of blood TCR repertoires from five healthy adults. Each donor's leukapheresis produced roughly between roughly 0.85 and 10 billion PBMCs. Overall results and qualifications from the work: Sampling was restricted to blood, and TCR repertoires in tissues likely differ from the TCR repertoires found in blood. Pairwise subsampling indicated that sequencing depth was expected to affect the degree of clonotype sharing among donors. Compared with non-shared clonotypes, the clonotypes found in all four sorted-subset donors had higher generation probabilities. About 5% of naive CD4, 3% to 3.5% of naive CD8, 2.3% of memory CD4, and over 0.35% of memory CD8 clonotypes were shared across a few donors. Because the study included only a small number of donors, the genetic and exposure-history diversity represented was limited. Rarefaction of sorted-subset datasets indicated incomplete sequencing despite the large sequencing depth. Naive subsets generally had larger estimated clonotype richness than memory subsets.

About this clone: Its antigen is still unknown. Base quality data are lacking; no much larger clone is found one base away.

TCR CDR3 regions were amplified from genomic DNA by multiplex PCR using the deep immunoSEQ assay. For each cell subset, the extracted genomic DNA was distributed evenly across all wells of several immunoSEQ 96-well plates, and each plate served as one replicate. Each replicate PCR for sorted subsets received roughly 0.2 ug genomic DNA, equal to roughly 33,000 T cell genomes. Purified libraries were quantified with a Qubit 3.0 fluorometer, sized on a Bioanalyzer 2100, and re-quantified with the KAPA Library Quantification kit. Each immunoSEQ 96-well plate was sequenced on its own single-read 150-cycle Illumina NextSeq 550 flow cell. The source study handled its data this way. Because the immunoSEQ output included only junctional sequences and no quality scores, the filtering could not be the same as the filtering used for full-length reads. Sequences were annotated with PyIR, a Python wrapper for IgBLAST v1.9, using IMGT germline references to assign V/J genes and CDR3. Reads were removed for weak V/J assignments (E-value above 1e-6), missing CDR3, stop codons, out-of-frame junctions, or ambiguous translated residues. A V3J clonotype was defined by an identical inferred V gene, J gene, and CDR3 amino acid sequence. To compute the percentage overlap between repertoires, the number of shared unique clonotypes was divided by the size of the smaller repertoire. RTK rarefaction, the Chao1 estimator, and Recon v2.1 estimates of unobserved clonotypes were used to assess repertoire richness. For all TCRbeta clonotypes obtained by the gDNA method from a few donors, generation probabilities were computed with OLGA. Sourced from immuneACCESS, this table was stored by TCRdb with only in-frame sequences that have V and J called. A share of the clones is absent; for the studies checked, an unresolved V gene accounts for under half, and the remainder has no known explanation. V, J and clone size are taken as reported in that table, and D and trimming were inferred from the DNA itself. This sample comprises 1,400,000 or so clones, approximately 98.5% of them detected only once. Under 0.45% of the sample is held by the ten biggest clonotypes.

Healthy HIV-negative adults with no recently reported acute infections or vaccinations were included as donors. All donors were Caucasian adults living in Nashville, Tennessee, USA. CD4+ T cells were enriched by magnetic negative selection, after which naive cells were positively selected on CD45RA and the negative fraction was taken as the memory subset. After blood collection by leukapheresis, PBMCs were isolated using Ficoll-Histopaque density gradient centrifugation and then cryopreserved in the vapor phase of liquid nitrogen. Purity and quantity of every magnetically sorted T cell population were checked by analytical flow cytometry. Genomic DNA was isolated from every sorted fraction and measured by UV absorbance on a Nanodrop 2000c. The CDR3 runs 17 amino acids, cysteine and phenylalanine included. Of all the DNA, just the CDR3 is kept, 51 bases in frame from base 1. V loses 2 bases of germline sequence and J loses 0 bases, and the interval between the two ends is 14 bases. According to the germline V gene, CDR1 reads KGHSH and CDR2 reads LQKENI.

The sequence was obtained from a young man in good health. The material sequenced was naive CD4+ T cells sorted from blood. The cell subset or site label on this specimen signifies: CD45RA+ positively selected. The chain links TRBV18 with TRBJ1-3, with no confidently assigned D gene. CDR3 region: CASSPNEGGLSGNTIYF. The nucleotide sequence is TGTGCCAGCTCACCAAATGAGGGAGGACTCTCTGGAAACACCATATATTTT.